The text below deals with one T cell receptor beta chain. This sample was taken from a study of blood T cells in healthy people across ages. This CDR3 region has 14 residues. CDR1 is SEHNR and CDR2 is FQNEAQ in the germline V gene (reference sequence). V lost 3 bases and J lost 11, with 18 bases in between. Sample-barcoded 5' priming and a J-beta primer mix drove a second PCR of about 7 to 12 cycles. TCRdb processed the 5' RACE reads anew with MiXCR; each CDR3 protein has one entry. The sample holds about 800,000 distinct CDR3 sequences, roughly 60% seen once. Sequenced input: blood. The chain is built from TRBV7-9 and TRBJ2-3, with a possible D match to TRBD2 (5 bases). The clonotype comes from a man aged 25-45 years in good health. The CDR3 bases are TGTGCCAGCAGCTTCGAGGGAGAGGCCTACGAGCAGTATTTT. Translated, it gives CASSFEGEAYEQYF.